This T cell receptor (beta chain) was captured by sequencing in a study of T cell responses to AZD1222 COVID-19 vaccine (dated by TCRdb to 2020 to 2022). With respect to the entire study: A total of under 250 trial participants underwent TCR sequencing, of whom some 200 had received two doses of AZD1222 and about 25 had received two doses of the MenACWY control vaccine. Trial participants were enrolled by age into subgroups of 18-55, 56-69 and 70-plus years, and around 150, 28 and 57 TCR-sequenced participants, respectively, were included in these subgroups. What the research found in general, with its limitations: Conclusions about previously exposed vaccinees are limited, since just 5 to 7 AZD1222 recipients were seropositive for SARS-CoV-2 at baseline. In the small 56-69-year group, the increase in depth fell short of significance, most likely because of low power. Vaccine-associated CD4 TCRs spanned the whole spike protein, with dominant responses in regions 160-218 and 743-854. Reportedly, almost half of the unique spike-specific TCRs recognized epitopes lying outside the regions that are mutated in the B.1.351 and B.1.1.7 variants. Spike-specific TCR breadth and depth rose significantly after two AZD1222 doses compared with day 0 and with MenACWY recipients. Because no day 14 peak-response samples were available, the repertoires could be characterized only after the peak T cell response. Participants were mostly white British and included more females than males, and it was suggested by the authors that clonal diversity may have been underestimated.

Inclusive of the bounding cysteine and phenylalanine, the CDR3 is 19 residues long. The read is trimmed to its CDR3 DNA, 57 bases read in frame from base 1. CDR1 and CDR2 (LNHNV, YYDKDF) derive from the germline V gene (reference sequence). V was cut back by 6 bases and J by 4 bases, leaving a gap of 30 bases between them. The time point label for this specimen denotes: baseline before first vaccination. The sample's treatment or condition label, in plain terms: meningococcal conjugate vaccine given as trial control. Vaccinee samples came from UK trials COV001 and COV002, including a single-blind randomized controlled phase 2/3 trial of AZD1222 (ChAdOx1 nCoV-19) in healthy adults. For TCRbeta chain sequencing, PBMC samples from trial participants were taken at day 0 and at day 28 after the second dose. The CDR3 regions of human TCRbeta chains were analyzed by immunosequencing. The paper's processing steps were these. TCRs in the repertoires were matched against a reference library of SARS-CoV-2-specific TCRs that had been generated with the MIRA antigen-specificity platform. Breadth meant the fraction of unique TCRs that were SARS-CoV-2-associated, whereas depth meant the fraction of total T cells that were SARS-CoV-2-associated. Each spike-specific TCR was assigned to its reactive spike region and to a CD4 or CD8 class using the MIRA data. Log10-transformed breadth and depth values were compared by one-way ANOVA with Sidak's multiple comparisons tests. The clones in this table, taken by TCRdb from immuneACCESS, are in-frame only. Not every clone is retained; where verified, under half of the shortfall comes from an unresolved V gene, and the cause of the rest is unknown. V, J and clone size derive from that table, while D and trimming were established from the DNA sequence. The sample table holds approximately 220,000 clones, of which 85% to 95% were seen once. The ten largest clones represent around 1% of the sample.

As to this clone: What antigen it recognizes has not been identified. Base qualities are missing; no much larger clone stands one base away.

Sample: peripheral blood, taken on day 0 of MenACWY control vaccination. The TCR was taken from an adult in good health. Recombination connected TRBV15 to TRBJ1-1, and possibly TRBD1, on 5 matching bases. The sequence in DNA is TGTGCCACCAGGCAGAAGGGCACAGGAAGAGTTAGTAGTGTCACTGAAGCTTTCTTT. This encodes CATRQKGTGRVSSVTEAFF.